The next 14 T cell receptor beta chains were all read from a single sample in a study of CD8 T cells in Susac syndrome. RNA amounts of roughly 0.45 to 1 ug underwent reverse transcription with random hexamers. TCRdb used MiXCR to reprocess the immunoSEQ multiplex PCR reads, holding one entry per CDR3 protein. The repertoire holds 90,000 to 150,000 distinct CDR3 sequences, with approximately 93% as singletons. Sequenced: CD4+ T cells from PBMCs. These receptors all come from a human donor with multiple sclerosis.

This chain links TRBV12-3 or TRBV12-4 with TRBJ2-2; a possible D gene is TRBD2 (5 bases). This CDR3 has 13 amino acids. Trimming took off 7 bases at V and 6 bases at J, with 12 bases between the two ends. As DNA, the CDR3 is TGTGCCAGCACCATCGGGAAGGCCGGGGAGCTGTTTTTT. Translated, it gives CASTIGKAGELFF.

The rearrangement links TRBV6-2 or TRBV6-3 to TRBJ1-5; 7 nucleotides align to TRBD1. CDR3 length: 13 residues. Germline V gives CDR1 MNHEY, CDR2 SVGEGT. The V gene end was trimmed by 6 bases and the J gene end by 7 bases; junction bases not matched to a gene: 6. The DNA for the CDR3 is TGTGCCAGCAGATCTACAGGGGTCCAGCCCCAGCATTTT. Its protein product is CASRSTGVQPQHF.

The chain couples TRBV3-1 to TRBJ1-2; 7 bases agree with TRBD1. Trimming took 5 bases from V and 13 from J; bases not matched to a gene: 10. Germline V gives CDR1 LGHDT, CDR2 YNNKEL (reference sequence). CDR3 length: 12 residues. This chain's CDR3 is CASSAPQGSATF. As DNA, the CDR3 is TGTGCCAGCAGCGCCCCACAGGGGAGTGCCACCTTC.

This clonotype was counted a single time. The J gene is TRBJ1-5, the V gene TRBV7-8; tentatively, D is TRBD1 (6 bases). V was pared by 5 bases and J by 2 bases, with 13 bases between. Germline assignment: CDR1 SGHVS and CDR2 FQNEAQ. CDR3 length: 15 residues. The CDR3 DNA is TGTGCCAGCAGCGTAACAGGGTATGGCAATCAGCCCCAGCATTTT. Translated: CASSVTGYGNQPQHF.

This clonotype is a singleton in its sample. The chain uses TRBV9 and TRBJ2-1; a possible D gene is TRBD1 (5 bases). Germline V gene data show CDR1 as SGDLS and CDR2 as YYNGEE. The V and J ends lost 4 bases and 4 bases respectively, with 15 bases between them. CDR3 length: 15 amino acids. In DNA form, the CDR3 reads TGTGCCAGCAGCCCTAGGGGTATGTATTACAATGAGCAGTTCTTC. It translates to CASSPRGMYYNEQFF.

The chain has TRBV3-1 and TRBJ2-7; 8 bases match TRBD2. Germline values: CDR1 LGHDT, CDR2 YNNKEL (reference sequence). Trimming took 1 base from V and 6 from J; bases not matched to a gene: 8. The CDR3 consists of 15 residues. The CDR3 bases are TGTGCCAGCAGCCAAGGTTTCGGGGGGGGTCTCGAGCAGTACTTC. Translated, it gives CASSQGFGGGLEQYF.

This sequence joins TRBV20-1 and TRBJ1-5; unclear D gene. CDR1 and CDR2 (germline): DFQATT, SNEGSKA (reference sequence). The length of the CDR3 is 13 residues. Trimming took off 3 bases at V and 4 bases at J, with 10 bases between the two ends. The CDR3 DNA reads as TGCAGTGCTAGCCATGAAGAGAATCAGCCCCAGCATTTT. Encoded protein: CSASHEENQPQHF.

The chain recombines TRBV28 with TRBJ2-1; TRBD2 matches at 9 bases. The V segment lost 10 bases and the J segment 5 bases; nucleotides outside the gene matches: 6. The CDR3 is 13 residues long. Germline CDR1 is MDHEN and CDR2 is SYDVKM. The CDR3 DNA is TGTGCCACCGGGACTAGCCCAAACAATGAGCAGTTCTTC. It encodes CATGTSPNNEQFF.

The V gene is TRBV18, the J gene TRBJ1-2; perhaps TRBD1 as D (6 bases). V dropped 1 base and J dropped 0 bases, with 6 bases sitting between them. The CDR3 consists of 14 residues. Germline V CDR1 and CDR2: KGHSH, LQKENI. CDR3 DNA sequence: TGTGCCAGCTCACCACAGGGGGCTAACTATGGCTACACCTTC. Its translation: CASSPQGANYGYTF.

J is TRBJ1-1 and V is TRBV28; tentative D call: TRBD1 (6 bases). CDR1 MDHEN and CDR2 SYDVKM come from the germline V gene. The ends were cut back, 3 bases at V and 8 bases at J, with 16 bases in the middle. The CDR3 is 14 residues long. The CDR3: CASSLGGRAGEAFF. The CDR3 coding sequence is TGTGCCAGCAGTTTGGGGGGCCGGGCGGGAGAAGCTTTCTTT.

The V and J genes are TRBV6-1 and TRBJ1-2, with 10 bases fitting TRBD1. This CDR3 spans 12 amino acids. CDR1 is MNHNS, CDR2 SASEGT, per germline. The junction had 1 base not matched to a gene; V was cut back by 6 bases and J by 6 bases. The CDR3 sequence: CASSGTGDGYTF. As DNA, the CDR3 is TGTGCCAGCAGCGGGACAGGGGATGGCTACACCTTC.

The chain employs TRBV29-1 and TRBJ1-1; the match to TRBD1 covers 10 bases. Germline CDR1 and CDR2: SQVTM and ANQGSEA. V lost 6 bases, J lost 4 bases, and 5 bases stayed unmatched. The CDR3 spans 13 residues. CDR3 residues: CSVTRTGGTEAFF. As DNA, the CDR3 is TGCAGCGTCACCCGGACAGGGGGCACTGAAGCTTTCTTT.

The chain joins TRBV28 to TRBJ2-7, with TRBD2 matching 9 bases. Germline CDR1 reads MDHEN; CDR2 reads SYDVKM. CDR3 length: 13 amino acids. Losses at the gene ends were 7 bases for V and 4 bases for J; bases not matched to a gene: 5. The CDR3 nucleotides read TGTGCCAGCAAGACTAGCGGATATTACGAGCAGTACTTC. This sequence encodes CASKTSGYYEQYF.

J is TRBJ1-5 and V is TRBV5-1; a weak D match, TRBD1 (6 bases). The V end was cut by 0 bases, the J end by 3 bases, with 13 bases between. CDR1 and CDR2 from the germline V gene are SGHRS and YFSETQ. The CDR3 is 16 residues long. The CDR3 protein is CASSLGPQGHNQPQHF. The CDR3 DNA reads TGCGCCAGCAGCTTGGGGCCACAGGGACACAATCAGCCCCAGCATTTT.